The next 27 T cell receptor beta chains were all read from a single sample in a study of blood T cells in healthy people across ages. A J-beta primer mix and a sample-barcoded 5' primer were used in a second PCR of about 7 to 12 cycles. Using its own MiXCR run on the 5' RACE reads, TCRdb lists one record per CDR3 protein. The sample consists of about 780,000 distinct CDR3 sequences, more than 25% of them appearing once. These records were also assigned to another study, of T cells of mothers and their children.

The sample was blood. Receptor source: a boy younger than 18 in good health.

This rearrangement joins TRBV20-1 to TRBJ2-7; 7 nucleotides agree with TRBD1. The CDR3 runs 15 residues. Germline V gene sequence: CDR1 DFQATT, CDR2 SNEGSKA (reference sequence). The V segment lost 0 bases and the J segment 3 bases; nucleotides outside the gene matches: 8. This CDR3 is CSARDQEQGFYEQYF. CDR3 coding DNA: TGCAGTGCTAGAGATCAAGAACAGGGGTTCTACGAGCAGTACTTC.

This clonotype has only a few counts. This chain joins TRBV3-1 and TRBJ2-7; 7 bases agree with TRBD2. The CDR3 sequence is 16 residues long. Germline V gene lookup returns CDR1 LGHDT and CDR2 YNNKEL (reference sequence). V dropped 0 bases and J dropped 2; count of bases not matched to a gene: 7. In DNA, the CDR3 is TGTGCCAGCAGCCAAGATCCTGGCGGGGGAACCTACGAGCAGTACTTC. Its protein product is CASSQDPGGGTYEQYF.

The chain uses TRBV29-1 and TRBJ2-1; D is unclear. The assigned J gene may be wrong: the sequence end matches TRBJ2-7 better. This CDR3 has 14 residues. Germline assignment: CDR1 SQVTM and CDR2 ANQGSEA. CDR3 DNA: TGCAGCGTTTTCGAGGCGGTTTCAACCTACGAGCAGTACTTC. Protein: CSVFEAVSTYEQYF.

This clonotype occurred a few times. The chain joins TRBV29-1 to TRBJ2-1; 8 nucleotides match TRBD1. TRBJ2-7 matches the DNA end more closely, so the J call is doubtful. Germline values: CDR1 SQVTM, CDR2 ANQGSEA. CDR3 length: 13 amino acids. The CDR3 reads CSVDQGASYEQYF. In DNA form, the CDR3 reads TGCAGCGTTGACCAGGGGGCGTCCTACGAGCAGTACTTC.

J is TRBJ2-3 and V is TRBV18, with 10 bases identical to TRBD2. Germline-derived CDR1 and CDR2 are KGHSH and LQKENI. The CDR3 contains 17 residues. J gave up 6 bases and V 0 bases, and 9 bases lay outside the gene matches. The CDR3 DNA reads as TGTGCCAGCTCACCACCTCTAGCGGGGGCACTCAAGGATACGCAGTATTTT. Its translation: CASSPPLAGALKDTQYF. The whole variable domain, remainder taken from reference TRBV18 and TRBJ2-3, is NAGVMQNPRHLVRRRGQEARLRCSPMKGHSHVYWYRQLPEEGLKFMVYLQKENIIDESGMPKERFSAEFPKEGPSILRIQQVVRGDSAAYFCASSPPLAGALKDTQYFGPGTRLTVL.

The gene calls are TRBV5-1 and TRBJ2-2; D is uncertain. The ends were cut back, 0 bases at V and 6 bases at J, with 15 bases in the middle. The CDR3 sequence is 16 residues long. Germline V lookup: CDR1 SGHRS, CDR2 YFSETQ. DNA for the CDR3: TGCGCCAGCAGCTTGGAGGCAGGAAGGGCCTCCGGGGAGCTGTTTTTT. It translates to CASSLEAGRASGELFF.

The chain uses TRBV3-1 and TRBJ1-2, with D possibly being TRBD1 (5 bases). Germline V lookup: CDR1 LGHDT, CDR2 YNNKEL (reference sequence). The V and J ends lost 3 bases and 6 bases respectively, with 14 bases between them. The CDR3 extends over 14 amino acids. This CDR3 reads CASSQRDLPHGYTF. As DNA, the CDR3 is TGTGCCAGCAGCCAGCGGGACTTGCCGCATGGCTACACCTTC.

A word on this clonotype: Germline and junction disagree at one end, which may indicate a read error. V gene TRBV3-1 combines with J gene TRBJ1-2; D possibly corresponds to TRBD1 (6 bases). The CDR3 sequence is 14 residues long. Germline V gives CDR1 LGHDT, CDR2 YNNKEL (reference sequence). Here the CDR3 reads CASSEDRSNYGYTF. The CDR3 DNA is TGTGCCAGCAGCGAAGACAGGTCCAACTATGGCTACACCTTC.

The chain carries TRBV12-3 or TRBV12-4 and TRBJ2-1; D perhaps matches TRBD2 (7 bases). This CDR3 is 17 amino acids long. The V and J ends lost 5 bases and 5 bases respectively, with 22 bases between them. The DNA for the CDR3 is TGTGCCAGCAGTCCTCGGGGAGGGGGGGGCGCAGACAATGAGCAGTTCTTC. Its translation: CASSPRGGGGADNEQFF.

The genes are TRBV4-1 and TRBJ2-1; 9 bases match TRBD2. Germline V gene sequence: CDR1 MGHRA, CDR2 YSYEKL. The trim removed 1 base at V and 13 bases at J, leaving 5 bases unmatched. This CDR3 has 13 amino acids. The CDR3 region has the DNA TGCGCCAGCAGCCAAGTGGGACTAGCCTCCCAGTTCTTC. Protein sequence: CASSQVGLASQFF.

This rearrangement joins TRBV29-1 to TRBJ1-1, with D perhaps matching TRBD1 (5 bases). The CDR3 runs to 12 residues. Trimming removed 4 bases at V and 5 bases at J, with 11 bases between. Germline V gene sequence: CDR1 SQVTM, CDR2 ANQGSEA. This CDR3 is CSVGGWGTEAFF. The CDR3 DNA reads TGCAGCGTTGGGGGGTGGGGGACTGAAGCTTTCTTT.

The chain couples TRBV20-1 to TRBJ1-4, with 7 bases lining up with TRBD1. Trimming took 4 bases from V and 13 from J; bases not matched to a gene: 12. Germline CDR1 reads DFQATT; CDR2 reads SNEGSKA (reference sequence). The CDR3 covers 13 residues. CDR3 sequence: CSATRRTGQGLFF. The DNA of the CDR3 is TGCAGTGCTACAAGGAGGACAGGACAAGGACTGTTTTTT.

This clonotype came up a few times. This chain uses TRBV10-3 with TRBJ1-4; no definite D call. Trimming took off 3 bases at V and 8 bases at J, with 16 bases between the two ends. CDR1 is ENHRY, CDR2 SYGVKD, per germline. The length of the CDR3 is 15 residues. CDR3 sequence: CAISDPQSEDEKLFF. As DNA, the CDR3 is TGTGCCATCAGTGATCCCCAATCGGAGGACGAAAAACTGTTTTTT.

The count of this clonotype is one. This chain connects TRBV6-5 to TRBJ1-1; 8 bases match TRBD1. With 6 bases clipped from V and 1 base from J, the junction kept 7 bases outside the gene matches. The CDR3 runs 15 residues. Germline V lookup: CDR1 MNHEY, CDR2 SVGAGI. The CDR3 region is CASRKQQGGNTEAFF. Written as DNA, the CDR3 is TGTGCCAGCAGAAAACAACAGGGGGGGAACACTGAAGCTTTCTTT.

A few counts support this clonotype. V gene TRBV12-5 combines with J gene TRBJ1-1; D remains ambiguous. The V end was cut by 1 base, the J end by 1 base, with 4 bases between. Germline CDR1 is LGHNT and CDR2 is FRNRAP. The CDR3 totals 13 residues. The CDR3 DNA reads as TGTGCTAGTGGTTTGGGGGGGAACACTGAAGCTTTCTTT. Its protein product is CASGLGGNTEAFF.

This rearrangement joins TRBV27 to TRBJ2-7; weak D call: TRBD1 (5 bases). The ends were cut back, 3 bases at V and 4 bases at J, with 16 bases in the middle. The V gene's germline CDR1 is MNHEY and CDR2 SMNVEV (reference sequence). This CDR3 spans 15 amino acids. The CDR3 DNA is TGTGCCAGCAGTTTTGCAAGTTCAGGGCCTTACGAGCAGTACTTC. Protein sequence: CASSFASSGPYEQYF.

The chain employs TRBV2 and TRBJ2-2; 8 bases are a match to TRBD1. This CDR3 region has 15 residues. Germline V gives CDR1 SNHLY, CDR2 FYNNEI. Trimming at V came to 3 bases and at J to 5 bases, leaving 5 bases not matched to a gene. The CDR3 coding sequence is TGTGCCAGCAGTGAGGACAGGGCCGAGACCGGGGAGCTGTTTTTT. Protein sequence: CASSEDRAETGELFF.

The chain couples TRBV15 to TRBJ2-7; weak D call: TRBD2 (6 bases). CDR1 and CDR2 from the germline V gene are LNHNV and YYDKDF (reference sequence). CDR3 length: 15 amino acids. The germline V and J ends were trimmed by 5 bases and 0 bases, with 14 bases remaining between them. DNA for the CDR3: TGTGCCACCAGCGCACGGACTACAAACTCCTACGAGCAGTACTTC. Amino acids: CATSARTTNSYEQYF.

There are a few counts of this clonotype. The rearrangement links TRBV10-1 to TRBJ2-2, with TRBD2 matching 8 bases. The CDR3 totals 15 residues. CDR1 and CDR2 from the germline V gene are WNHNN and SYGVQD (reference sequence). V dropped 8 bases and J dropped 6; count of bases not matched to a gene: 11. The CDR3 nucleotides read TGCGCCAGCTCGAGAGCGGGGGCAAGGGCCGGGGAGCTGTTTTTT. Translated, it gives CASSRAGARAGELFF.

This clonotype was observed a few times. The V gene is TRBV5-1, the J gene TRBJ1-1, with unresolved D. V lost 0 bases and J 1 base, leaving 10 bases between the germline ends. The CDR3 has 15 residues. The germline gives CDR1 SGHRS, CDR2 YFSETQ. This CDR3 reads CASSLALGWNTEAFF. The CDR3 bases are TGCGCCAGCAGCTTGGCCTTGGGCTGGAACACTGAAGCTTTCTTT.

This sequence joins TRBV27 and TRBJ2-5; tentatively, D is TRBD1 or TRBD2 (5 bases each). Trimming stripped 5 bases from V and 11 bases from J, with 30 bases between. Germline V gives CDR1 MNHEY, CDR2 SMNVEV (reference sequence). This CDR3 is 17 amino acids long. Here the CDR3 DNA reads TGTGCCAGCAGTAGGTCGGGGCCAGCAGGTCCCCTTGCCGGGCAGTACTTC. Protein: CASSRSGPAGPLAGQYF.

This clonotype was observed a handful of times. The chain combines TRBV19 with TRBJ1-6, with D possibly matching TRBD1 (5 bases). CDR1 and CDR2 from the germline V gene are LNHDA and SQIVND (reference sequence). The ends were cut back, 7 bases at V and 9 bases at J, with 19 bases in the middle. The CDR3 extends over 15 amino acids. CDR3 loop: CASTPFGVGTSPLHF. For the CDR3, the DNA is TGTGCCAGTACCCCCTTTGGAGTGGGGACTTCACCCCTCCACTTT.

This chain uses TRBV11-2 with TRBJ2-1; D is uncertain. Germline-derived CDR1 and CDR2 are SGHAT and FQNNGV. The CDR3 covers 11 residues. Trimming removed 0 bases at V and 11 bases at J, with 5 bases between. CDR3 DNA sequence: TGTGCCAGCAGCTTAGACAGGAAGCAGTTCTTC. It yields the protein CASSLDRKQFF.

The chain couples TRBV28 to TRBJ2-1, with D maybe TRBD1 (5 bases). CDR1 is MDHEN and CDR2 is SYDVKM in the germline V gene. The CDR3 has 14 residues. With 4 bases removed from V and 5 bases from J, the gap between germline ends came to 12 bases. The chain's CDR3 is CASSSRRVNNEQFF. The CDR3 nucleotides read TGTGCCAGCAGTTCTCGCAGGGTTAACAATGAGCAGTTCTTC.

This clonotype was picked up many times. CDR3 amino acids: CSVELAGAVRFF. CDR3 coding DNA: TGCAGCGTTGAACTAGCGGGGGCTGTGCGGTTCTTC. The V call is TRBV29-1, the J call TRBJ2-1; TRBD2 aligns across 10 bases. CDR1 is SQVTM, CDR2 ANQGSEA, per germline. The junction had 7 bases not matched to a gene; V was cut back by 2 bases and J by 15 bases. The CDR3 length is 12 residues.

A few counts support this clonotype. This sequence joins TRBV9 and TRBJ2-1; D perhaps matches TRBD1 (5 bases). The germline CDR1 and CDR2 sequences are SGDLS and YYNGEE. V dropped 4 bases and J dropped 9 bases, with 14 bases sitting between them. The length of the CDR3 is 13 residues. The CDR3 protein is CASSISQGGEQFF. The CDR3 DNA follows: TGTGCCAGCAGCATCAGCCAGGGCGGTGAGCAGTTCTTC.

The chain couples TRBV12-3 or TRBV12-4 to TRBJ2-1; 7 bases line up with TRBD1. This CDR3 is 13 amino acids long. The junction had 3 bases not matched to a gene; V was cut back by 6 bases and J by 4 bases. The CDR3 DNA sequence: TGTGCCAGCAGCCGGGGACAGTACAATGAGCAGTTCTTC. It encodes CASSRGQYNEQFF.